The 10 T cell receptor beta chains in this list originate from one sample, sequenced in a study of blood T cells in healthy people across ages. Combining a sample-barcoded 5' primer with a J-beta primer mix, a second PCR ran for roughly 7 to 12 cycles. TCRdb recomputed calls from the 5' RACE reads with MiXCR, one row per CDR3 protein. The sample has some 1,800,000 distinct CDR3 sequences, more than 35% seen once. The sequencing input was blood. The receptors here all came from a human donor in good health.

This clonotype was observed a few times. The genes are TRBV7-9 and TRBJ2-5, with TRBD2 matching over 13 bases. CDR3 length equals 14 residues. V dropped 4 bases and J dropped 6; count of bases not matched to a gene: 2. CDR1 SEHNR and CDR2 FQNEAQ come from the germline V gene (reference sequence). The CDR3 DNA reads as TGTGCCAGCAGCTCCGGGACTAGCGGGAAGACCCAGTACTTC. Protein: CASSSGTSGKTQYF.

This clonotype was picked up a small number of times. The chain employs TRBV29-1 and TRBJ1-4; no definite D call. The V end lost 4 bases, the J end lost 7 bases, and 13 bases lay between the germline ends. The CDR3 contains 13 residues. Germline CDR1 SQVTM, CDR2 ANQGSEA. The CDR3, as DNA: TGCAGCGTTGGCGGAGGGCGGGGTGAAAAACTGTTTTTT. Residues: CSVGGGRGEKLFF.

This chain connects TRBV28 to TRBJ2-7; TRBD1 might be the D (5 bases). The end of the DNA aligns better with TRBJ2-5, so the J call may be wrong. Germline V gene sequence: CDR1 MDHEN, CDR2 SYDVKM. The CDR3 is 15 residues long. The CDR3 DNA reads as TGTGCCAGCAGTTTGAGGCAGGGCTTATCCGAGACCCAGTACTTC. This translates into CASSLRQGLSETQYF.

CDR3 nucleotide sequence: TGTGCCATCACGGAGGGCAGGGTGACTGAAGCTTTCTTT. It translates to CAITEGRVTEAFF. The chain uses TRBV10-3 and TRBJ1-1, with a weak D call TRBD1 (5 bases). V was trimmed by 7 bases and J by 5 bases, leaving 14 bases between them. CDR1 ENHRY and CDR2 SYGVKD come from the germline V gene. The CDR3 is made up of 13 amino acids.

As for this clonotype: The junction does not match germline at one end; this may be a read error. J is TRBJ1-6 and V is TRBV6-6; no definite D call. Germline lookup yields CDR1 MNHNY and CDR2 SVGAGI (reference sequence). This CDR3 region has 12 residues. The CDR3 DNA reads as TGCGCCAGCAGAACCGCGAATTCACCCCTCCACTTT. It is translated as CASRTANSPLHF.

This clonotype was detected a few times. The rearrangement links TRBV7-3 to TRBJ2-1, with 9 positions matching TRBD2. J gave up 6 bases and V 1 base, and 4 bases lay outside the gene matches. The germline gives CDR1 SGHTA, CDR2 FQGTGA. The CDR3 is 15 residues long. The CDR3 region is CASSLNPSGVNEQFF. CDR3 sequence (DNA): TGTGCCAGCAGCTTAAATCCTAGCGGGGTCAATGAGCAGTTCTTC.

The chain joins TRBV20-1 to TRBJ2-7, with 11 bases aligning to TRBD1. Germline-derived CDR1 and CDR2 are DFQATT and SNEGSKA (reference sequence). With V trimmed by 4 bases and J by 6 bases, 11 bases remained unmatched. The CDR3 sequence is 15 residues long. In nucleotides, the CDR3 is TGCAGTGCTACACGGACAGGGGGCATTCTGGCCGAGCAGTACTTC. This translates into CSATRTGGILAEQYF.

Regarding this clonotype: One junction end does not reproduce the germline sequence, and a read error may be involved. V gene TRBV20-1 combines with J gene TRBJ1-2; 10 bases fit TRBD1. CDR1 and CDR2 from the germline V gene are DFQATT and SNEGSKA (reference sequence). CDR3 length: 17 amino acids. The CDR3 loop reads CSARLGPGQGPLYDYTF. CDR3 nucleotides: TGCAGTGCTAGACTTGGACCGGGACAGGGGCCCCTCTATGACTACACCTTC.

This clonotype has only a few counts. The chain couples TRBV6-5 to TRBJ1-4; D uncertain. The CDR3 totals 13 residues. Germline V gene lookup returns CDR1 MNHEY and CDR2 SVGAGI. Between the trimmed V and J ends, which lost 6 bases and 3 bases, there was a span of 8 bases. The CDR3: CASRVAANEKLFF. In DNA form, the CDR3 reads TGTGCCAGCAGGGTGGCGGCTAATGAAAAACTGTTTTTT.

This clonotype was observed at least ten times. This chain joins TRBV6-5 and TRBJ2-1; 11 bases are shared with TRBD2. Germline V gene data show CDR1 as MNHEY and CDR2 as SVGAGI. V shed 6 bases, J shed 7 bases, and the junction held 8 bases outside the gene matches. The CDR3 contains 15 residues. CDR3 loop: CASSPTSGDSNEQFF. DNA of the CDR3: TGTGCCAGCAGCCCGACTAGCGGGGACTCGAATGAGCAGTTCTTC.